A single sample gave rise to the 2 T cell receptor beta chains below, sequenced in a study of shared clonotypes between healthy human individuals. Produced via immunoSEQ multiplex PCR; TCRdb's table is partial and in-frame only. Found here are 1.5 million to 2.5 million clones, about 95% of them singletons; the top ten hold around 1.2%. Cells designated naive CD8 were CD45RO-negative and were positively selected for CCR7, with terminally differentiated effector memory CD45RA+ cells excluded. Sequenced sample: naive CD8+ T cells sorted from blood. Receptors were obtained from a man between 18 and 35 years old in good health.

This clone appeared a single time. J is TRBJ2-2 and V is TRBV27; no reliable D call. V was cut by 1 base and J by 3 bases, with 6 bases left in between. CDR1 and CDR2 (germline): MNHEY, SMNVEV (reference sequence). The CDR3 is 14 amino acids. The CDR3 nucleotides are TGTGCCAGCAGTTTATTGGACGACACCGGGGAGCTGTTTTTT. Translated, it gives CASSLLDDTGELFF.

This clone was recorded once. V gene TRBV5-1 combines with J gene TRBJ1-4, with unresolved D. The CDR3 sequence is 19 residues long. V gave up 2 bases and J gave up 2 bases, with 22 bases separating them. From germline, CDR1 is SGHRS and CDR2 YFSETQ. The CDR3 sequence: CASSFLPRTVEETNEKLFF. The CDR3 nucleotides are TGCGCCAGCAGCTTTCTTCCGAGGACCGTCGAGGAGACTAATGAAAAACTGTTTTTT.